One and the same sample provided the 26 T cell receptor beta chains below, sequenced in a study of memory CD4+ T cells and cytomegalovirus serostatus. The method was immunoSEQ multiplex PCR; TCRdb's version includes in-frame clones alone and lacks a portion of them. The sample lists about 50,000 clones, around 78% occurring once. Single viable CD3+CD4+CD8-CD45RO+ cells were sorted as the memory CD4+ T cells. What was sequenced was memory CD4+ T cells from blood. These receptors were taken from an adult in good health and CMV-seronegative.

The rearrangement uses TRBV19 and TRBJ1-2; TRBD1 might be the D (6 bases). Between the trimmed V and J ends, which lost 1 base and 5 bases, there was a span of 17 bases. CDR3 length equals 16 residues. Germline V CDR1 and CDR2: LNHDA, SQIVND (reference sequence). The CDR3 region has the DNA TGTGCCAGTAGTATAGTATCGGGACAAAGAGGATATGGCTACACCTTC. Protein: CASSIVSGQRGYGYTF.

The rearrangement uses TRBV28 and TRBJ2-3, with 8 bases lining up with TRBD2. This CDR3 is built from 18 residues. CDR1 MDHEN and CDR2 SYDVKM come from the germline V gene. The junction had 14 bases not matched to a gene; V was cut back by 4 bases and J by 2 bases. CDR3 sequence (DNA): TGTGCCAGCAGTTCCCGGGGGGGTGGGCTAGCGGTCACAGATACGCAGTATTTT. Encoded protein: CASSSRGGGLAVTDTQYF.

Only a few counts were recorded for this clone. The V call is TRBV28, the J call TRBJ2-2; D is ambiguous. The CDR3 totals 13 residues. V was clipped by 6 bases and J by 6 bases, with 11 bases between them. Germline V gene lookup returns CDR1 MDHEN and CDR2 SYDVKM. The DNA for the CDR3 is TGTGCCAGCAGAGCTACCGCTCCCGGGGAGCTGTTTTTT. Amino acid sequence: CASRATAPGELFF.

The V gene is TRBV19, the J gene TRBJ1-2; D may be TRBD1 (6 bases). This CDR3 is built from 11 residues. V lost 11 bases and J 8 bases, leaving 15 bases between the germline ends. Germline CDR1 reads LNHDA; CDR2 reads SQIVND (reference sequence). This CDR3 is CAGYGGWGYTF. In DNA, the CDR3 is TGTGCCGGCTACGGGGGCTGGGGCTACACCTTC.

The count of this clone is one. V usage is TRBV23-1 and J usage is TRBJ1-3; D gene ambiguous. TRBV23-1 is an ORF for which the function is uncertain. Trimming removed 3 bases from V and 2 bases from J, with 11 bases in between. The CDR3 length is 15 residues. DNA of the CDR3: TGCGCCAGCAGTCATAGCCCCGGGGCTGGAAACACCATATATTTT. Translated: CASSHSPGAGNTIYF.

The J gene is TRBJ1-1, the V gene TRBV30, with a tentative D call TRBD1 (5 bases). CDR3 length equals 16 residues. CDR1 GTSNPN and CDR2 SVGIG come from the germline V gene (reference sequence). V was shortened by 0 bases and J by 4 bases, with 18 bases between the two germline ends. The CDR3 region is CAWSVFSGRALTEAFF. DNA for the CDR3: TGTGCCTGGAGTGTATTCTCGGGCAGGGCTCTCACTGAAGCTTTCTTT.

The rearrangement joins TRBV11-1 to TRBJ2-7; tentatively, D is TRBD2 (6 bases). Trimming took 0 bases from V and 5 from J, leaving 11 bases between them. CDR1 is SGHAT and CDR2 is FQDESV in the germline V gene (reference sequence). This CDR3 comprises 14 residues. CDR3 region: CASSLALARHEQYF. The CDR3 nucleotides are TGTGCCAGCAGCTTAGCGCTAGCGCGGCACGAGCAGTACTTC.

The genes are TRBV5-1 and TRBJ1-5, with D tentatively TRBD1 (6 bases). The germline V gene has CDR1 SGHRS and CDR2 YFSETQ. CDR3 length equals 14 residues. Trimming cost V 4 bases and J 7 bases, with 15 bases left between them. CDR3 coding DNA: TGCGCCAGCAGCCCCACAGGGCAGGACCAGCCCCAGCATTTT. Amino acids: CASSPTGQDQPQHF.

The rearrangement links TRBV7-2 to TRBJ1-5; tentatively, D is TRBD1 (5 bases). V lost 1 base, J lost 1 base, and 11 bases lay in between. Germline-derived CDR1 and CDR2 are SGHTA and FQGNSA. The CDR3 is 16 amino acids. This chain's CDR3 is CASSLVGGNSNQPQHF. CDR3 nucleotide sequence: TGTGCCAGCAGCTTAGTTGGGGGTAACAGCAATCAGCCCCAGCATTTT.

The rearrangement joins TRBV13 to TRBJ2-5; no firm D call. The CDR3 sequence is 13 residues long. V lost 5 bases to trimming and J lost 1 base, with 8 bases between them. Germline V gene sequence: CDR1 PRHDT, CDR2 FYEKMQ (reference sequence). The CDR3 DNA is TGTGCCAGCAGCGGTTTCGGCCAAGAGACCCAGTACTTC. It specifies CASSGFGQETQYF.

The CDR3, as DNA: TGTGCCAGCAGCGTAGCTACGGGGTCCTCCTACGAGCAGTACTTC. Translated: CASSVATGSSYEQYF. The chain uses TRBV9 and TRBJ2-7; maybe TRBD2 (5 bases). The CDR3 is 15 residues long. Germline V gene data show CDR1 as SGDLS and CDR2 as YYNGEE. Trimming left V 0 bases short and J 0 bases short, with 10 bases between.

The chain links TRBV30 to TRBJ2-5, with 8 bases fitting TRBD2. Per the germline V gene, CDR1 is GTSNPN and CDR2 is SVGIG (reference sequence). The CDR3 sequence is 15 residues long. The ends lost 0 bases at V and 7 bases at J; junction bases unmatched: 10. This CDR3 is CAWSVGTSEPGTQYF. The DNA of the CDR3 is TGTGCCTGGAGTGTAGGGACTAGTGAACCGGGGACCCAGTACTTC.

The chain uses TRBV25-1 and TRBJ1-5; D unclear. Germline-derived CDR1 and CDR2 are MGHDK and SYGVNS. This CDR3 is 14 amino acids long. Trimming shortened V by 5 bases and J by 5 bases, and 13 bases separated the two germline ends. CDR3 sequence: CASSHREPHQPQHF. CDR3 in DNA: TGTGCCAGCAGTCACCGGGAACCCCATCAGCCCCAGCATTTT. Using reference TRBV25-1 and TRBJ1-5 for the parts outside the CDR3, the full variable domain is EADIYQTPRYLVIGTGKKITLECSQTMGHDKMYWYQQDPGMELHLIHYSYGVNSTEKGDLSSESTVSRIRTEHFPLTLESARPSHTSQYLCASSHREPHQPQHFGDGTRLSIL.

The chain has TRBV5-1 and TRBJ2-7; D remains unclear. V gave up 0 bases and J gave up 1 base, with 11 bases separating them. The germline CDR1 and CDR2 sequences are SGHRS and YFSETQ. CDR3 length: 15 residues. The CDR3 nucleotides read TGCGCCAGCAGCTTGGACTCGGGCCGATCCTACGAGCAGTACTTC. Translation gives CASSLDSGRSYEQYF.

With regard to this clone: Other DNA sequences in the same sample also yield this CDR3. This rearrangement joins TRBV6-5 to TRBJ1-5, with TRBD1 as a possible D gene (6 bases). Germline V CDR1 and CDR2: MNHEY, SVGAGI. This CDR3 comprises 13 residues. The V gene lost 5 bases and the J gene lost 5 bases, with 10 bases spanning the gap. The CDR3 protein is CASSRSGDQPQHF. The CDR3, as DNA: TGTGCCAGCAGTCGATCAGGGGATCAGCCCCAGCATTTT.

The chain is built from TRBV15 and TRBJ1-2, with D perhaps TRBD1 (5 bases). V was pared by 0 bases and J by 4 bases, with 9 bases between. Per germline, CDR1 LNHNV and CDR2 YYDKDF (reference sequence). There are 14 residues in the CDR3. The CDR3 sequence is CATSRDRVRYGYTF. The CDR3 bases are TGTGCCACCAGCAGAGACAGGGTTCGCTATGGCTACACCTTC.

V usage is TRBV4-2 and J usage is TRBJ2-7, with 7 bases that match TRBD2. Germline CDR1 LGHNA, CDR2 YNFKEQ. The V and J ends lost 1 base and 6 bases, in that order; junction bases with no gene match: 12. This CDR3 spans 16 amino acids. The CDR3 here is CASSQATGGTASEQYF. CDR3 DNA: TGTGCCAGCAGCCAAGCGACGGGAGGCACCGCATCCGAGCAGTACTTC.

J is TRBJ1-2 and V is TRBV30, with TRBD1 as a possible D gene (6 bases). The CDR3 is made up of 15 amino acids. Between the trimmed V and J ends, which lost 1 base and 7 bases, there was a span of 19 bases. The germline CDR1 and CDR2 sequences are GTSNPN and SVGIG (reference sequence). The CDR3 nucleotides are TGTGCCTGGAGTGGACGGGGGCAGGGAAAGGGTGGCTACACCTTC. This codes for CAWSGRGQGKGGYTF.

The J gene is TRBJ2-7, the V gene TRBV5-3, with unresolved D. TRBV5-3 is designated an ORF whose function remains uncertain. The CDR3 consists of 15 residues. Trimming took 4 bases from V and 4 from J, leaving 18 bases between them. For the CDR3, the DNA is TGTGCCAGAAGCACCCCCCCCCAGCAAGGTTACGAGCAGTACTTC. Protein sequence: CARSTPPQQGYEQYF.

The CDR3 DNA reads TGTGCCAGCAGGAAGGAGGGGACAGTATCATACGAGCAGTACTTC. Its protein product is CASRKEGTVSYEQYF. This chain joins TRBV6-1 and TRBJ2-7; D is possibly TRBD1 (7 bases). CDR3 length: 15 amino acids. Germline V lookup: CDR1 MNHNS, CDR2 SASEGT. V shed 6 bases and J shed 4 bases, with 19 bases lying between them.

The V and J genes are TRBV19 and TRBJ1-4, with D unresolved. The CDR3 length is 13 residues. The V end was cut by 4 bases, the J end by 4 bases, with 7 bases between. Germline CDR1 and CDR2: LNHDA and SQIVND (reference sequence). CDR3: CASSTGLNEKLFF. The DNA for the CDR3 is TGTGCCAGTAGTACCGGTCTTAATGAAAAACTGTTTTTT.

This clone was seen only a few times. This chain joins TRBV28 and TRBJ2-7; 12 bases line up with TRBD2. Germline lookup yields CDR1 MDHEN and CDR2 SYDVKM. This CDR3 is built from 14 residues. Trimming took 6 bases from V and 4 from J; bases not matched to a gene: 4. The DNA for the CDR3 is TGTGCCAGCAGGCGACTAGCGGGAGTTTACGAGCAGTACTTC. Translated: CASRRLAGVYEQYF.

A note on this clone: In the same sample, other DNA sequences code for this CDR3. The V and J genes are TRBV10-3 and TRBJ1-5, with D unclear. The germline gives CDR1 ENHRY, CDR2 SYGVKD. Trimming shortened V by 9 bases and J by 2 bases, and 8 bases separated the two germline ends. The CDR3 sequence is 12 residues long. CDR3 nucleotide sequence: TGTGCCATTTCGCAGGGCAATCAGCCCCAGCATTTT. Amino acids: CAISQGNQPQHF.

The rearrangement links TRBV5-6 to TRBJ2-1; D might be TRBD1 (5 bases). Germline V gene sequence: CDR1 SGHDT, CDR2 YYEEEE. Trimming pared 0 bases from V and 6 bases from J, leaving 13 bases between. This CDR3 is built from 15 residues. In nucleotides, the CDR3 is TGTGCCAGCAGCTTGGTCGTCCAGGGCGGCAATGAGCAGTTCTTC. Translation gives CASSLVVQGGNEQFF.

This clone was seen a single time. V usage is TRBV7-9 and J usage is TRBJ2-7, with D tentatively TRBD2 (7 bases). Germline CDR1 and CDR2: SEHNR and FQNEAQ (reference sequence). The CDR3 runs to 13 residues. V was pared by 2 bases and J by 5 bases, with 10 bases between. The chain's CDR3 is CASSLKGGHEQYF. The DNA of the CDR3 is TGTGCCAGCAGCTTAAAGGGGGGGCACGAGCAGTACTTC.

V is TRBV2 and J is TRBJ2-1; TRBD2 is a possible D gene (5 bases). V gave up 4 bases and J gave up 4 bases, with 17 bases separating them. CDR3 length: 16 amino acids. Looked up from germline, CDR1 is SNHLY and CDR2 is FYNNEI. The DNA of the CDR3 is TGTGCCAGCAGTGGCTACGGGGTCCTTATATACAATGAGCAGTTCTTC. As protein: CASSGYGVLIYNEQFF. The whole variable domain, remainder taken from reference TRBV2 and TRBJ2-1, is EPEVTQTPSHQVTQMGQEVILRCVPISNHLYFYWYRQILGQKVEFLVSFYNNEISEKSEIFDDQFSVERPDGSNFTLKIRSTKLEDSAMYFCASSGYGVLIYNEQFFGPGTRLTVL.